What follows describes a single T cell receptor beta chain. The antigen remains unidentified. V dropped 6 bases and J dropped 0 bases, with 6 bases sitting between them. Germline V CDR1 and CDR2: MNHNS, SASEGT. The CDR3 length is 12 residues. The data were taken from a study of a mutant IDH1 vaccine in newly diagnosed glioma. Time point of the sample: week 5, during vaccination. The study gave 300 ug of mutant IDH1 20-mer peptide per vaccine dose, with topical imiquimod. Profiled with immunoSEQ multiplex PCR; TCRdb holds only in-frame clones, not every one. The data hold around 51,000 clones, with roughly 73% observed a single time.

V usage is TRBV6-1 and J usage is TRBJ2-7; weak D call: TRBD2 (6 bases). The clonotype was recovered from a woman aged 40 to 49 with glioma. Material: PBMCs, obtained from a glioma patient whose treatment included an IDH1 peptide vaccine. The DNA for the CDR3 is TGTGCCAGCAGGGGACTCTCCTACGAGCAGTACTTC. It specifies CASRGLSYEQYF.